This TCR beta chain is drawn from a study of T-cell memory formation after mild COVID-19. Study overall: Each donor largely had its own TCR clusters.

In this sample, this clonotype turned up a few times. Its cognate antigen is unknown. Study-wide points: Some clones that responded were present in memory (sampled pre-infection), which suggests cross-reactive memory joined. Contracting clones, day 15 to 85, had balanced CD4/CD8, and later expanders favored CD4+.

CDR3 size: 15 residues. CDR1 and CDR2 (germline): MNHEY, SVGEGT. Trimming took off 6 bases at V and 4 bases at J, with 18 bases between the two ends. TCRdb itself ran the 5' RACE reads through MiXCR, one entry per CDR3 protein. The sample records nearly 350,000 distinct CDR3 sequences, 10% to 15% being singletons. The clonotype comes from a man between 18 and 35 years old who had mild COVID-19 (a few samples of this study predate the infection). Cell type and time point are not known. The material sequenced was PBMCs or a T cell subset sorted from them (not recorded which). This chain links TRBV6-2 or TRBV6-3 with TRBJ1-1, with a weak D call TRBD1 (5 bases). The CDR3 sequence is CASSPMMGQSTEAFF. CDR3 DNA: TGTGCCAGCAGCCCCATGATGGGGCAATCCACTGAAGCTTTCTTT.